Described below is a single T cell receptor (beta chain) sequence and its context. This specimen comes from a study of cytomegalovirus exposure and HLA in healthy donors. The CDR3 loop spans 14 amino acids. Germline values: CDR1 MNHEY, CDR2 SVGAGI. Trimming pared 6 bases from V and 7 bases from J, leaving 15 bases between. Amplification used 60 Vbeta primers and 13 Jbeta primers. Here immunoSEQ multiplex PCR was the method, and the copy in TCRdb shows in-frame clones only, minus some. This table holds about 140,000 clones, 80% found once. The sample consisted of PBMCs. The rearrangement uses TRBV6-5 and TRBJ1-4, with D tentatively TRBD1 (5 bases). The receptor was isolated from a male donor in good health and CMV-seronegative. In nucleotides, the CDR3 is TGTGCCAGCAGCCTACACGGAAGGGGTGAAAAACTGTTTTTT. Its protein is CASSLHGRGEKLFF.